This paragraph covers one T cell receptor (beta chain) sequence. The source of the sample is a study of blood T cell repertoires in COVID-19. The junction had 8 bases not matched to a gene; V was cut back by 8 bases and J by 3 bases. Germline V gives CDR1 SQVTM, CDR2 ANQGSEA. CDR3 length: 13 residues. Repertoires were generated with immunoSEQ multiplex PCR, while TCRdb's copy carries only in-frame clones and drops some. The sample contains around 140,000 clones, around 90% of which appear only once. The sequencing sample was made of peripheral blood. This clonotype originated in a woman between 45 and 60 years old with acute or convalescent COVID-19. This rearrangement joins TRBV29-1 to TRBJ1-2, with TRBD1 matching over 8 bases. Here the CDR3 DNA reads TGCAGCACGGCCTCAGGGGGCGACTATGGCTACACCTTC. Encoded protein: CSTASGGDYGYTF.